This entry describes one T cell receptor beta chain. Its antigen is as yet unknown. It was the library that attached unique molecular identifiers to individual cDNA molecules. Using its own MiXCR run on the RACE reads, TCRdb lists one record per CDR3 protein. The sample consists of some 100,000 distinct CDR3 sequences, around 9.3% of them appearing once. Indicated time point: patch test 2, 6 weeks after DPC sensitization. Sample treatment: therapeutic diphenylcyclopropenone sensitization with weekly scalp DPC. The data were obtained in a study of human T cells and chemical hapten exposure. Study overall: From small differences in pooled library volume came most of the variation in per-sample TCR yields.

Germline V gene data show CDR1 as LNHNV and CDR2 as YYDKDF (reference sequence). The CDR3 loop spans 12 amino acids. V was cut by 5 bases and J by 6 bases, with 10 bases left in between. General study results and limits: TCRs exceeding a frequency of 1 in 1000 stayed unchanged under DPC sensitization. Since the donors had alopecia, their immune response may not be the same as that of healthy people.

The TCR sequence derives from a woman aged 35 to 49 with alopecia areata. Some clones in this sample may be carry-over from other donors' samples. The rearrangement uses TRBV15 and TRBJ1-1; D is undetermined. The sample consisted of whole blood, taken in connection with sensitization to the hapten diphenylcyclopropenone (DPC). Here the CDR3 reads CATSSGKPEAFF. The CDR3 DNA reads TGTGCCACCAGCTCCGGGAAACCTGAAGCTTTCTTT.